This T cell receptor beta chain was sequenced for a study of OX40 agonist ivuxolimab in advanced cancers. Study outcomes and limitations: At 0.1 to 3.0 mg/kg and by week 6, CD4+ and CD8+ T cells in the blood had expanded clonally.

In the case of this clone: Its matching antigen is unknown.

Germline V lookup: CDR1 MNHEY, CDR2 SMNVEV (reference sequence). CDR3 length: 18 amino acids. Trimming removed 2 bases at V and 3 bases at J, with 17 bases between. The sampling schedule covered blood at baseline, cycle 4 day 1, and cycle 7 day 1. Produced via immunoSEQ multiplex PCR; TCRdb's table is partial and in-frame only. The top ten clones hold less than 50% of a sample with nearly 8,500 clones, 55% to 75% of them seen once. The chain joins TRBV27 to TRBJ2-6, with D possibly matching TRBD1 (5 bases). Material: CD4+ or CD8+ T cells sorted from blood, obtained in a trial of the OX40 agonist ivuxolimab. The TCR comes from an adult with an advanced solid tumor such as melanoma, head and neck, liver or kidney cancer. The CDR3 DNA follows: TGTGCCAGCAGTTTAATAGGGGTACTATTAGATGGGGCCAACGTCCTGACTTTC. Translated, it gives CASSLIGVLLDGANVLTF.